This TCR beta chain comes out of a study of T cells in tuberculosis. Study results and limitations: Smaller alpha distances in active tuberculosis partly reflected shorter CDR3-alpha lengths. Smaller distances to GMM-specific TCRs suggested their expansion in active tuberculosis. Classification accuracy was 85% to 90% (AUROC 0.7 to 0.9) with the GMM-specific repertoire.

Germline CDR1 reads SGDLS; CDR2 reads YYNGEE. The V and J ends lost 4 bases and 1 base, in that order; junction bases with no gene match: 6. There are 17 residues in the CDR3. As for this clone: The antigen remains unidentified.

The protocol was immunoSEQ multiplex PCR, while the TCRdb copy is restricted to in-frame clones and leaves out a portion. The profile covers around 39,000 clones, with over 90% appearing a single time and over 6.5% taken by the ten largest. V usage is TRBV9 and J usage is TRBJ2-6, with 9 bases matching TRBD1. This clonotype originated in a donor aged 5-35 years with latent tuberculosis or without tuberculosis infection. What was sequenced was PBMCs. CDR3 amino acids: CASSTQTGGSGANVLTF. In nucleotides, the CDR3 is TGTGCCAGCAGCACCCAGACAGGGGGTTCTGGGGCCAACGTCCTGACTTTC.